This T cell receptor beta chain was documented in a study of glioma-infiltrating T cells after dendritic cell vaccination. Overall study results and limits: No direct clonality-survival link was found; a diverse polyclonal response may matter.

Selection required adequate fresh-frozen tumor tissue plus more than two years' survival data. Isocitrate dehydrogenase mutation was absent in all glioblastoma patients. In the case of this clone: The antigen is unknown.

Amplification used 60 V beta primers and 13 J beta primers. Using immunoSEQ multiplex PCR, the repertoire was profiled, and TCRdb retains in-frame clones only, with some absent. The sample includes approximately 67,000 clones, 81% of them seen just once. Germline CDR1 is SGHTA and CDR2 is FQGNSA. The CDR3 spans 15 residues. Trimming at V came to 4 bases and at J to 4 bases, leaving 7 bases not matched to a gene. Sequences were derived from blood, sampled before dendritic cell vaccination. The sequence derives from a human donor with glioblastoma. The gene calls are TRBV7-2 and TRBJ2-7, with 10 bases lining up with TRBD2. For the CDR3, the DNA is TGTGCCAGCAGCTCCGGGACTAGCGTTTTTTACGAGCAGTACTTC. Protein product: CASSSGTSVFYEQYF.